This T cell receptor beta chain was obtained from a study of T cells after yellow fever vaccination. MiXCR, run by TCRdb on the 5' RACE reads, gives a single entry per CDR3 protein. The sample holds 450,000 to 650,000 distinct CDR3 sequences, roughly 13% seen once. CDR3 length: 16 residues. The germline CDR1 and CDR2 sequences are SQVTM and ANQGSEA. V dropped 3 bases and J dropped 0 bases, with 16 bases sitting between them. This clonotype was picked up many times. The sample in question was PBMCs, obtained on the day of the yellow fever booster vaccination. The chain is built from TRBV29-1 and TRBJ2-3; TRBD2 might be the D (6 bases). This TCR came from a man aged 30 to 39 who received the YFV17D yellow fever vaccine. The CDR3 bases are TGCAGCGTTGATAACTTTAGCGGAGCTAGCACAGATACGCAGTATTTT. Translated: CSVDNFSGASTDTQYF.